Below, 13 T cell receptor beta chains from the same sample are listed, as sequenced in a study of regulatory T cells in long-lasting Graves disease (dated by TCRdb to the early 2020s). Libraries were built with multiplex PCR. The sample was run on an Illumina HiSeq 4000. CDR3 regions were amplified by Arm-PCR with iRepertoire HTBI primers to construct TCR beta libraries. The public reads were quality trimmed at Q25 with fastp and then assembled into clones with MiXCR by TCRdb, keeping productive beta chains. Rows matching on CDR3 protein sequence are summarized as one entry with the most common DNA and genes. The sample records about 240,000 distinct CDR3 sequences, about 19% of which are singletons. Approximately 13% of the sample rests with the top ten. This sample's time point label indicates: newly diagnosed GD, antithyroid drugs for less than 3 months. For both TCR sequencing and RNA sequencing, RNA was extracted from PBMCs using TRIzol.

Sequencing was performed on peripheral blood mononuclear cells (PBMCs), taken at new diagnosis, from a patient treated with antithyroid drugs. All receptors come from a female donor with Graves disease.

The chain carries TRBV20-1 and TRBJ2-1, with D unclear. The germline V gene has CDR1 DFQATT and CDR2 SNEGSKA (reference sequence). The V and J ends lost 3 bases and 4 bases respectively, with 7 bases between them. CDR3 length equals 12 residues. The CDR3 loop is CSARVQYNEQFF. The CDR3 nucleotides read TGCAGTGCTAGGGTCCAATACAATGAGCAGTTCTTC.

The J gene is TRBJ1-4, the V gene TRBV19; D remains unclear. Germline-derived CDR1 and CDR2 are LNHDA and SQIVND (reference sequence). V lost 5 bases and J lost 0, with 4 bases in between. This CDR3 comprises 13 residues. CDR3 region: CASSGSTNEKLFF. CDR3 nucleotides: TGTGCCAGTAGTGGATCAACTAATGAAAAACTGTTTTTT.

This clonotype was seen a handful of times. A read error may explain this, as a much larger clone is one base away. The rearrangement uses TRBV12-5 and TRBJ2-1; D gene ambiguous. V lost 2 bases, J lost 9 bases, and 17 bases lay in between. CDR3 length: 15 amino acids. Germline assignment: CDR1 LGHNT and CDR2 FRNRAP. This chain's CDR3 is CASGLHYSYLPEQFF. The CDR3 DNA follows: TGTGCTAGTGGTTTGCACTACTCGTACCTTCCTGAGCAGTTCTTC. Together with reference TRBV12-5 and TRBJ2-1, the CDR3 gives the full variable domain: DARVTQTPRHKVTEMGQEVTMRCQPILGHNTVFWYRQTMMQGLELLAYFRNRAPLDDSGMPKDRFSAEMPDATLATLKIQPSEPRDSAVYFCASGLHYSYLPEQFFGPGTRLTVL.

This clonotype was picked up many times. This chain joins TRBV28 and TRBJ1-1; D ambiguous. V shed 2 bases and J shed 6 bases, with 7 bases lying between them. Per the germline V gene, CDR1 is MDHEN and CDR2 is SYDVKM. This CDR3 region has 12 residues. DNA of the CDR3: TGTGCCAGCAGTTTAGGAACGGCTGAAGCTTTCTTT. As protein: CASSLGTAEAFF.

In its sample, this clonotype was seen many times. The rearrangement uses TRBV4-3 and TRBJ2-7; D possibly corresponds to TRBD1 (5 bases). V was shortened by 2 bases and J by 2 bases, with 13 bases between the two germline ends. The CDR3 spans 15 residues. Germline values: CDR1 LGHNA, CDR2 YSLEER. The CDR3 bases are TGCGCCAGCAGCCAAACGACATGGACAACCTACGAGCAGTACTTC. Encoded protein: CASSQTTWTTYEQYF.

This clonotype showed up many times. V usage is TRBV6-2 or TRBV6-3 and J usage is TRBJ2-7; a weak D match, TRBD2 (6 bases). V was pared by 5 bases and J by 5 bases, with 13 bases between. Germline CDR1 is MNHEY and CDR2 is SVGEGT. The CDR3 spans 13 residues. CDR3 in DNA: TGTGCCAGCAGTCCGGGACTGTCAAACGAGCAGTACTTC. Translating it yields CASSPGLSNEQYF.

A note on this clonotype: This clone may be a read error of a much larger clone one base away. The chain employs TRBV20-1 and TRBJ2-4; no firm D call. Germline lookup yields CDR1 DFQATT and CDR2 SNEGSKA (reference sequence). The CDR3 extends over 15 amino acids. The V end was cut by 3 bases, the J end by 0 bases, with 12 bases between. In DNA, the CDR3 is TGCAGTGCTAGTTCGGCTTCTATAGCCAAAAACATTCAGTACTTC. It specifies CSASSASIAKNIQYF.

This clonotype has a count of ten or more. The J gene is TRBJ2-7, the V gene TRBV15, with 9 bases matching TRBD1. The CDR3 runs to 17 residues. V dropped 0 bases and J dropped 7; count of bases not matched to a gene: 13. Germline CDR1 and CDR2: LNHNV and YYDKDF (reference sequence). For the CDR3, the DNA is TGTGCCACCAGCAGAGAGCTCGCCGGGACAGGGAGTGGGGAGCAGTACTTC. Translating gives CATSRELAGTGSGEQYF.

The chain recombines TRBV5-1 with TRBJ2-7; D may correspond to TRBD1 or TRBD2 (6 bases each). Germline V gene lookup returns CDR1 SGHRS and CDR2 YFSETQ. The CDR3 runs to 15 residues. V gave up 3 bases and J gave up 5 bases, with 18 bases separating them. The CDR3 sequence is CASSSLAGGVHEQYF. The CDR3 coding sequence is TGCGCCAGCAGCTCCCTCGCCGGGGGCGTGCACGAGCAGTACTTC. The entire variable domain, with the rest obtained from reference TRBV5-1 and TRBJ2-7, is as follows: KAGVTQTPRYLIKTRGQQVTLSCSPISGHRSVSWYQQTPGQGLQFLFEYFSETQRNKGNFPGRFSGRQFSNSRSEMNVSTLELGDSALYLCASSSLAGGVHEQYFGPGTRLTVT.

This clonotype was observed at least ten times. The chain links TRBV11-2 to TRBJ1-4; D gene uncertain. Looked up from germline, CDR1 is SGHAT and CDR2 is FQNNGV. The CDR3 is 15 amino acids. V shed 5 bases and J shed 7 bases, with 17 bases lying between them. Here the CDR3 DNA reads TGTGCCAGCAGCCAGGAGACTTTAATGATTGAAAAACTGTTTTTT. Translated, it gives CASSQETLMIEKLFF.

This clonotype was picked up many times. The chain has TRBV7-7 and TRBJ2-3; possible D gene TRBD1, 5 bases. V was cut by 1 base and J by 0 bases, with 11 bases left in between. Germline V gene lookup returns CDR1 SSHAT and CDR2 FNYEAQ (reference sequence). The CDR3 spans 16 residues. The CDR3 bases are TGTGCCAGCAGCTTAGGTGTTGGGGCTAGCACAGATACGCAGTATTTT. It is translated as CASSLGVGASTDTQYF.

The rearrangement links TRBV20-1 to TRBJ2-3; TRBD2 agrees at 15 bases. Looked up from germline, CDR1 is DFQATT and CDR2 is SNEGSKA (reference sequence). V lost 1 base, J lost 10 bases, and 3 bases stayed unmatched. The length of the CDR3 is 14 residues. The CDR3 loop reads CSARVGLAGGAQYF. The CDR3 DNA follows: TGCAGTGCTAGAGTCGGACTAGCGGGAGGGGCGCAGTATTTT.

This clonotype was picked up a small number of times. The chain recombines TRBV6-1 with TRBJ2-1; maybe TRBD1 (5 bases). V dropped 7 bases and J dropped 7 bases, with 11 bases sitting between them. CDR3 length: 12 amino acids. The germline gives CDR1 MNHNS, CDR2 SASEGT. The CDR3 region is CASKAGKNEQFF. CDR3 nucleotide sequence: TGTGCCAGCAAAGCAGGGAAAAATGAGCAGTTCTTC.